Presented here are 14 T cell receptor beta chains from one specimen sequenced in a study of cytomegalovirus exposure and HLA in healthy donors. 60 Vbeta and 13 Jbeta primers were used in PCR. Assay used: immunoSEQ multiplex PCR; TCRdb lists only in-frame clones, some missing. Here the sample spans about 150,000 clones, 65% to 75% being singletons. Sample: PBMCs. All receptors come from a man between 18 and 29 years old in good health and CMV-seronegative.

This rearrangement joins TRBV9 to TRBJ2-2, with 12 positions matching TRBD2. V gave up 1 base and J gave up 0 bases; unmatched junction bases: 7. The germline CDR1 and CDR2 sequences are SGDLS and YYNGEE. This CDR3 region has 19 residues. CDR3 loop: CASSVSTSGGPSNTGELFF. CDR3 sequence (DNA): TGTGCCAGCAGCGTATCGACTAGCGGGGGCCCCTCGAACACCGGGGAGCTGTTTTTT.

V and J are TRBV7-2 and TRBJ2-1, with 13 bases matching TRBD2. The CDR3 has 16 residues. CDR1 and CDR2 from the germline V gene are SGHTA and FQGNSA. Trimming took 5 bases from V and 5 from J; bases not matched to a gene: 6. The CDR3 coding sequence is TGTGCCAGCAGCCCCAGACTAGCGGGGGGCCACAATGAGCAGTTCTTC. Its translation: CASSPRLAGGHNEQFF.

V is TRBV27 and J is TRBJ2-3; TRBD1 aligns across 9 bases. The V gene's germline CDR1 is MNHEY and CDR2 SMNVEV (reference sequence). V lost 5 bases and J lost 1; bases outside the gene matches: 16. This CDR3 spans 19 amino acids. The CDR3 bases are TGTGCCAGCAGTCCTATCCATTCGGACAGGGGCACGGGCACAGATACGCAGTATTTT. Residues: CASSPIHSDRGTGTDTQYF.

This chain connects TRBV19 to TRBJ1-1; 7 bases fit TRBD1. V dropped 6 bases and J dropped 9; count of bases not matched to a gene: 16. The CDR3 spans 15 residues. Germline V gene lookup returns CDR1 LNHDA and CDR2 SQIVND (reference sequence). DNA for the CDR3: TGTGCCAGTAGGCGACAGGGAGCAACAGGGTCTAAAGCTTTCTTT. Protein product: CASRRQGATGSKAFF.

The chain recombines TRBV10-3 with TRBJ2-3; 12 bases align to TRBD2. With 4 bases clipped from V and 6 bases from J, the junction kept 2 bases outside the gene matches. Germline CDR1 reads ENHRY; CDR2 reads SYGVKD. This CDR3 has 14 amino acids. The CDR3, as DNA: TGTGCCATCAGTGTCGGACTAGCGGGGGATACGCAGTATTTT. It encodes CAISVGLAGDTQYF.

CDR3 region: CASSFSSGNTDTQYF. In DNA form, the CDR3 reads TGTGCCAGCAGCTTCAGCAGCGGAAACACAGATACGCAGTATTTT. The J gene is TRBJ2-3, the V gene TRBV7-2, with a weak D call TRBD2 (5 bases). Trimming left V 3 bases short and J 2 bases short, with 12 bases between. The CDR3 extends over 15 amino acids. Germline CDR1 and CDR2: SGHTA and FQGNSA.

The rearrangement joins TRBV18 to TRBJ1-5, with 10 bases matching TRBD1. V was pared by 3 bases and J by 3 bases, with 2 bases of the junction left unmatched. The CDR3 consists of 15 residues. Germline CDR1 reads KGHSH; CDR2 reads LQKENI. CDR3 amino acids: CASSPTGGNNQPQHF. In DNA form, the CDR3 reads TGTGCCAGCTCACCGACAGGGGGCAACAATCAGCCCCAGCATTTT.

The CDR3 loop reads CASGWGNRAYGYTF. For the CDR3, the DNA is TGTGCCAGCGGCTGGGGGAACAGGGCCTATGGCTACACCTTC. This chain joins TRBV28 and TRBJ1-2; TRBD1 might be the D (6 bases). The V and J ends lost 8 bases and 4 bases respectively, with 17 bases between them. CDR1 and CDR2 from the germline V gene are MDHEN and SYDVKM. This CDR3 has 14 amino acids.

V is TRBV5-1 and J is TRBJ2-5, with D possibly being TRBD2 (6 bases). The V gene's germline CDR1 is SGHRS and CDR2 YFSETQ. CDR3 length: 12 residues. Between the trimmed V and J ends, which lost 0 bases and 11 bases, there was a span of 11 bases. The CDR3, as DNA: TGCGCCAGCAGCTTGGTGGGGGAGGAGCAGTACTTC. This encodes CASSLVGEEQYF.

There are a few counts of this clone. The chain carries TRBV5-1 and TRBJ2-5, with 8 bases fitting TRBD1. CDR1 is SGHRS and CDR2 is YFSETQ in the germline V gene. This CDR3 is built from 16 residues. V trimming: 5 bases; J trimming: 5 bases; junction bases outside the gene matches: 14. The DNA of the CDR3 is TGCGCCAGCAGTTTCACAGGGGGTACCCTCCGGGAGACCCAGTACTTC. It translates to CASSFTGGTLRETQYF.

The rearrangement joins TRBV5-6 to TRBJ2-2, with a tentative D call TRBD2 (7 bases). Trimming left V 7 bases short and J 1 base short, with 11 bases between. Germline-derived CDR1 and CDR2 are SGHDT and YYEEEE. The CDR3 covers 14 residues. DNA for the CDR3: TGTGCCAGCGGGGGGGCCGGGAACACCGGGGAGCTGTTTTTT. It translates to CASGGAGNTGELFF.

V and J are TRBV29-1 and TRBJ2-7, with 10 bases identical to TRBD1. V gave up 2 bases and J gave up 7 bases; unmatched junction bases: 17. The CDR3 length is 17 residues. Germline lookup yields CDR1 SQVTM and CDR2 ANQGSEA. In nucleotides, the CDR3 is TGCAGCGTTGAACACCCGGGACAGGGGTCCGTTAGAGGGGAGCAGTACTTC. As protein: CSVEHPGQGSVRGEQYF.

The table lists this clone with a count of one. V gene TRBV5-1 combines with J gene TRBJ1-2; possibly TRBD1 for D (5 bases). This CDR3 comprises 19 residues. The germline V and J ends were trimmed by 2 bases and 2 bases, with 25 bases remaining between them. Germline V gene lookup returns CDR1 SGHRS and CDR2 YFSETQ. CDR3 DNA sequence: TGCGCCAGCAGCTTCTCGGGTTACAGGATAACCCGCGGAAACTATGGCTACACCTTC. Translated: CASSFSGYRITRGNYGYTF.

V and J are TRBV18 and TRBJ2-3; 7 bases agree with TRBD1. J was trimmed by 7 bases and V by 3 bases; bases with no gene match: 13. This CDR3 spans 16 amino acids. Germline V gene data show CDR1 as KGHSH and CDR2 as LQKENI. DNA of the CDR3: TGTGCCAGCTCACCGAGTCCCGGGACAGTAGAAAATACGCAGTATTTT. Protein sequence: CASSPSPGTVENTQYF.